This T cell receptor beta chain was captured by sequencing in a study of human T cells and chemical hapten exposure. Study background: Yields of TCR per sample differed, chiefly owing to small differences in pooled library volume.

The table lists this clonotype with a few counts. Its antigen is unidentified. Study-wide findings and caveats: High-frequency TCRs, those above 1 in 1000, stayed the same after DPC sensitization. Patch test scores rose with PT1 expanded TCR counts, a positive correlation.

Time point noted: patch test 1, 2 weeks after DPC sensitization. The sample's treatment: therapeutic diphenylcyclopropenone sensitization with weekly scalp DPC. TCRdb fed the RACE reads into MiXCR, producing one record per CDR3 protein. Found here are around 340,000 distinct CDR3 sequences, roughly 6.9% of them singletons; the top ten hold 7.5% to 8.5%. Sample: whole blood, taken in connection with sensitization to the hapten diphenylcyclopropenone (DPC). The TCR sequence derives from a woman aged 18 to 35 with alopecia areata. Some clones in this sample may be carry-over from other donors' samples.

The CDR3 DNA reads as TGTGCCAGCAGCCCAGGTACCTTTGCTTTCTTT. It yields the protein CASSPGTFAFF. The chain uses TRBV6-2 or TRBV6-3 and TRBJ1-1; no definite D call. The CDR3 consists of 11 residues. Germline CDR1 MNHEY, CDR2 SVGEGT. V was pared by 6 bases and J by 11 bases, with 13 bases between.